This entry describes one TCR beta chain. Source study methods: Amplified reference gene primers provided the basis for estimating nucleated cell counts. Generated by immunoSEQ multiplex PCR, the TCRdb table keeps only in-frame clones and is missing some. V and J calls and clone size follow that table, whereas D and trimming were derived from the DNA. The table lists roughly 150,000 clones, around nine tenths of them singletons. These data come from a study of blood T cell repertoires in COVID-19. At the level of the study: The samples span acute and convalescent COVID-19 from the United States, Italy and Spain. T cells, B-cell-depleted T cells, or PBMCs provided the cDNA or gDNA that served as material.

Trimming took 6 bases from V and 2 from J, leaving 8 bases between them. The CDR3 consists of 13 residues. The V and J genes are TRBV12-3 or TRBV12-4 and TRBJ1-5; D ambiguous. The origin of this receptor is a human donor in a cohort sampled during active COVID-19. Sequenced input: peripheral blood. The CDR3 sequence: CASSLFGNQPQHF. The CDR3 DNA follows: TGTGCCAGCAGCCTGTTCGGCAATCAGCCCCAGCATTTT.